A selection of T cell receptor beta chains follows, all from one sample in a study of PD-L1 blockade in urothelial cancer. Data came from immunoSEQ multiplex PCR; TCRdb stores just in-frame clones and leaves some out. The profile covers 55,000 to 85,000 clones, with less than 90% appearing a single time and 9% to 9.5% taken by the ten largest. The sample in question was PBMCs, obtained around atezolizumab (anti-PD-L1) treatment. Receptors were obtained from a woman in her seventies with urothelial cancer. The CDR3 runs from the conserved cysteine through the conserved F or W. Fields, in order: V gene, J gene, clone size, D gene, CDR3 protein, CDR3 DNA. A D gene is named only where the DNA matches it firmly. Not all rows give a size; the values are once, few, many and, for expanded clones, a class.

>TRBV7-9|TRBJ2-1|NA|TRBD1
CASSPGQGLSYNEQFF
TGTGCCAGCAGCCCGGGACAGGGCCTTTCCTACAATGAGCAGTTCTTC
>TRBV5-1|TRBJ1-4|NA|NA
CASSLNKINEKLFF
TGCGCCAGCAGCTTGAACAAGATTAATGAAAAACTGTTTTTT
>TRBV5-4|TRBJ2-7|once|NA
CATHLQGLTYEQYF
TGTGCCACCCATTTGCAGGGTTTGACTTACGAGCAGTACTTC
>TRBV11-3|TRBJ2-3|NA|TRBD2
CASSFDSGSTDTQYF
TGTGCCAGCAGCTTCGATAGCGGGAGCACAGATACGCAGTATTTT
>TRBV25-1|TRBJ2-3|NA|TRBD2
CASRLKLAFSTDTQYF
TGTGCCAGCAGACTTAAACTAGCGTTCAGCACAGATACGCAGTATTTT
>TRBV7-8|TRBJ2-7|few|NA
CASSLLGGNWYEQYF
TGTGCCAGCAGCTTACTGGGCGGGAACTGGTACGAGCAGTACTTC
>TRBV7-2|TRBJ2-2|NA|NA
CASSLALGAGNGGELFF
TGTGCCAGCAGCTTAGCATTAGGGGCGGGGAATGGCGGGGAGCTGTTTTTT
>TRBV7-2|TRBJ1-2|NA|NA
CASSPPGEGYTF
TGTGCCAGCAGCCCCCCGGGGGAAGGCTACACCTTC
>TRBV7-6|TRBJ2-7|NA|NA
CASSLAGGYEQYF
TGTGCCAGCAGCTTAGCGGGGGGCTACGAGCAGTACTTC
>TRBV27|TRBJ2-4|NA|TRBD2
CASSHGRMENIQYF
TGTGCCAGCAGCCACGGGAGGATGGAAAACATTCAGTACTTC
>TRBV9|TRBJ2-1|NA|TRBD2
CASSVGTSENSYNEQFF
TGTGCCAGCAGCGTAGGGACTAGCGAGAACTCCTACAATGAGCAGTTCTTC